This is a list of T cell receptor beta chains from one sample in a study of cytomegalovirus exposure and HLA in healthy donors. Produced via immunoSEQ multiplex PCR; TCRdb's table is partial and in-frame only. Among 120,000 or so clones listed, over 70% were seen once. Sequencing input: PBMCs. Receptors were obtained from a female donor in good health and CMV-seronegative. The CDR3 runs from the conserved cysteine through the conserved F or W. D genes are given only for firm matches. Where a row states a size, it is once, few, many or the class of an expanded clone; other rows omit it.

abundance | j_gene | d_gene | v_gene | len | CDR3aa | CDR3nt
- | TRBJ2-5 | - | TRBV11-3 | 14 | CASSLDRGAKTQYF | TGTGCCAGCAGCTTAGACCGGGGGGCAAAGACCCAGTACTTC
- | TRBJ2-7 | - | TRBV18 | 14 | CASSDSYPSYEQYF | TGTGCCAGCTCTGACAGTTACCCGTCCTACGAGCAGTACTTC
- | TRBJ2-7 | TRBD2 | TRBV5-1 | 15 | CASSATSGGASEQYF | TGCGCCAGCAGCGCCACTAGCGGGGGGGCCTCAGAGCAGTACTTC
- | TRBJ2-5 | - | TRBV18 | 15 | CASSPGDLRGETQYF | TGTGCCAGCTCACCAGGGGACCTCAGGGGAGAGACCCAGTACTTC
- | TRBJ2-1 | TRBD2 | TRBV7-2 | 15 | CASSLVGGGVNEQFF | TGTGCCAGCAGCTTAGTCGGGGGGGGAGTCAATGAGCAGTTCTTC
- | TRBJ2-3 | TRBD1 | TRBV4-1 | 17 | CASSQDRAGGRTDTQYF | TGCGCCAGCAGCCAAGATAGGGCAGGGGGCAGGACAGATACGCAGTATTTT
- | TRBJ2-4 | - | TRBV20-1 | 11 | CSAPRRVIQYF | TGCAGTGCTCCTCGCAGGGTTATTCAGTACTTC
- | TRBJ2-5 | TRBD2 | TRBV5-1 | 16 | CASSFASGGVKETQYF | TGCGCCAGCAGCTTCGCGAGCGGGGGGGTAAAGGAGACCCAGTACTTC
- | TRBJ1-1 | - | TRBV4-2 | 13 | CASSQVPRAEAFF | TGTGCCAGCAGCCAAGTGCCTCGCGCTGAAGCTTTCTTT
- | TRBJ2-1 | - | TRBV4-1 | 15 | CASSQRTGYYNEQFF | TGCGCCAGCAGCCAGCGGACTGGTTATTACAATGAGCAGTTCTTC
- | TRBJ2-5 | TRBD1 | TRBV2 | 14 | CASSGQGLQETQYF | TGTGCCAGCAGTGGACAGGGGTTACAAGAGACCCAGTACTTC
- | TRBJ2-1 | TRBD2 | TRBV9 | 15 | CASSVSGDSYNEQFF | TGTGCCAGCAGCGTTAGCGGGGATTCCTACAATGAGCAGTTCTTC
- | TRBJ1-6 | TRBD1 | TRBV6-6 | 15 | CASRQGGTGGSPLHF | TGTGCCAGCAGACAGGGGGGGACAGGGGGCTCACCCCTCCACTTT
- | TRBJ2-1 | TRBD2 | TRBV7-3 | 15 | CASSLKLANANEQFF | TGTGCCAGCAGCCTTAAACTAGCGAATGCTAATGAGCAGTTCTTC
- | TRBJ2-7 | TRBD1 | TRBV15 | 17 | CATGRDSGTGAGREQYF | TGTGCCACCGGCAGAGATTCCGGGACAGGGGCTGGGCGAGAGCAGTACTTC
- | TRBJ1-6 | TRBD1 | TRBV30 | 13 | CAWMGQLNSPLHF | TGTGCCTGGATGGGACAGCTGAATTCACCCCTCCACTTT
- | TRBJ2-2 | - | TRBV9 | 13 | CASSVMNTGELFF | TGTGCCAGCAGCGTCATGAACACCGGGGAGCTGTTTTTT
- | TRBJ2-7 | TRBD2 | TRBV5-1 | 15 | CASSLGTSGLYEQYF | TGCGCCAGCAGCCTCGGGACTAGCGGCCTATACGAGCAGTACTTC
- | TRBJ1-3 | - | TRBV4-1 | 12 | CASSLLGNTIYF | TGCGCCAGCAGCCTTCTGGGAAACACCATATATTTT
- | TRBJ2-2 | TRBD2 | TRBV9 | 15 | CASSVVSGSTGELFF | TGTGCCAGCAGCGTAGTTAGCGGGAGTACCGGGGAGCTGTTTTTT
- | TRBJ1-1 | TRBD1 | TRBV19 | 20 | CASSTSGYPGQGASNTEAFF | TGTGCCAGTAGTACCTCAGGATATCCGGGACAGGGGGCCTCGAACACTGAAGCTTTCTTT
- | TRBJ2-7 | - | TRBV30 | 14 | CAWSVGGGAFEQYF | TGTGCCTGGAGTGTAGGTGGGGGGGCATTCGAGCAGTACTTC
- | TRBJ2-7 | - | TRBV28 | 15 | CASSSAGGGSYEQYF | TGTGCCAGCAGTTCCGCAGGGGGAGGCTCCTACGAGCAGTACTTC
- | TRBJ2-7 | TRBD2 | TRBV7-2 | 16 | CASSPYGVAGAYEQYF | TGTGCCAGCAGCCCCTATGGGGTAGCGGGAGCTTACGAGCAGTACTTC
- | TRBJ2-1 | TRBD2 | TRBV10-3 | 15 | CAISPSGSSYNEQFF | TGTGCCATCAGTCCCAGCGGGAGCTCCTACAATGAGCAGTTCTTC
once | TRBJ1-2 | TRBD1 | TRBV4-1 | 15 | CASSQAVDRGNGYTF | TGCGCCAGCAGCCAAGCCGTCGACAGGGGTAATGGCTACACCTTC
- | TRBJ2-5 | TRBD2 | TRBV6-5 | 15 | CASSSGLAVRETQYF | TGTGCCAGCAGCTCGGGACTAGCGGTACGAGAGACCCAGTACTTC
once | TRBJ2-1 | TRBD1 | TRBV19 | 15 | CASSRGQHHTDEQFF | TGTGCCAGTAGTAGGGGACAGCATCATACCGATGAGCAGTTCTTC
- | TRBJ1-4 | - | TRBV6-6 | 15 | CASLGQTVSNEKLFF | TGTGCCAGCCTGGGACAAACTGTCTCGAATGAAAAACTGTTTTTT
- | TRBJ1-2 | - | TRBV30 | 14 | CAWSVQGPLYGYTF | TGTGCCTGGAGTGTACAGGGACCACTATATGGCTACACCTTC
once | TRBJ2-5 | TRBD1 | TRBV27 | 17 | CASSLGVGTGNVETQYF | TGTGCCAGCAGTTTAGGTGTCGGGACAGGGAACGTAGAGACCCAGTACTTC
- | TRBJ1-5 | - | TRBV28 | 11 | CASSSSGHTHF | TGTGCCAGCAGTTCCTCGGGACACACTCATTTT
- | TRBJ1-5 | TRBD1 | TRBV2 | 18 | CASSVLRDSPYSNQPQHF | TGTGCCAGCAGTGTCCTCCGGGACAGCCCCTATAGCAATCAGCCCCAGCATTTT
- | TRBJ1-5 | - | TRBV30 | 14 | CAWSRVYSNQPQHF | TGTGCCTGGAGTCGGGTCTATAGCAATCAGCCCCAGCATTTT
- | TRBJ1-1 | - | TRBV29-1 | 14 | CSVGEGGGRTEAFF | TGCAGCGTTGGGGAGGGAGGGGGTCGGACTGAAGCTTTCTTT
- | TRBJ2-5 | TRBD2 | TRBV7-2 | 15 | CASSLRLAGTETQYF | TGTGCCAGCAGCTTAAGACTAGCGGGGACGGAGACCCAGTACTTC
few | TRBJ2-3 | TRBD2 | TRBV5-1 | 17 | CASSSQPGTSGPDTQYF | TGCGCCAGCAGCTCCCAACCCGGGACTAGCGGGCCAGATACGCAGTATTTT
- | TRBJ1-5 | - | TRBV6-5 | 14 | CASSSPGSNQPQHF | TGTGCCAGCAGCTCCCCGGGTAGCAATCAGCCCCAGCATTTT
- | TRBJ2-7 | - | TRBV18 | 17 | CASSPFLIGSSSYEQYF | TGTGCCAGCTCACCCTTTTTAATCGGGTCGAGCTCCTACGAGCAGTACTTC
- | TRBJ2-1 | - | TRBV11-2 | 12 | CASSLQRVEQFF | TGTGCCAGCAGCCTTCAACGCGTTGAGCAGTTCTTC
- | TRBJ2-7 | - | TRBV7-2 | 17 | CASSLGAVGLWSYEQYF | TGTGCCAGCAGCTTGGGGGCCGTCGGCCTCTGGTCCTACGAGCAGTACTTC
- | TRBJ2-2 | - | TRBV9 | 14 | CASSGTQGGGELFF | TGTGCCAGCAGCGGGACACAGGGTGGCGGGGAGCTGTTTTTT
- | TRBJ1-1 | - | TRBV18 | 15 | CASSPPGGVGTEAFF | TGTGCCAGCTCACCACCGGGAGGGGTAGGCACTGAAGCTTTCTTT